The next 7 T cell receptor beta chains were all read from a single sample in a study of blood T cell repertoires in COVID-19. Sequencing used immunoSEQ multiplex PCR; TCRdb keeps in-frame clones, though not all of them. The sample lists 250,000 to 350,000 clones; less than 90% were seen once. The sample taken for sequencing was peripheral blood. These receptors came from a woman aged 65 to 85 with COVID-19, enrolled during active disease.

The V gene is TRBV24-1, the J gene TRBJ2-7; 7 bases line up with TRBD1. CDR3 size: 14 residues. Per germline, CDR1 KGHDR and CDR2 SFDVKD. V shed 7 bases and J 3 bases; nucleotides not matched to a gene: 8. CDR3 coding DNA: TGTGCCACCAGCGACCACCGGACAGGCTACGAGCAGTACTTC. Translating gives CATSDHRTGYEQYF.

V gene TRBV14 combines with J gene TRBJ2-7, with TRBD1 matching 7 bases. There are 14 residues in the CDR3. V was clipped by 1 base and J by 2 bases; unmatched bases: 2. Per the germline V gene, CDR1 is SGHDN and CDR2 is FVKESK. The CDR3 coding sequence is TGTGCCAGCAGCCAAGGAGGGGGCCCCTACGAGCAGTACTTC. Encoded protein: CASSQGGGPYEQYF. The full variable domain, with the rest looked up from reference TRBV14 and TRBJ2-7, is EAGVTQFPSHSVIEKGQTVTLRCDPISGHDNLYWYRRVMGKEIKFLLHFVKESKQDESGMPNNRFLAERTGGTYSTLKVQPAELEDSGVYFCASSQGGGPYEQYFGPGTRLTVT.

This chain joins TRBV24-1 and TRBJ2-3; 9 bases map to TRBD2. The V gene's germline CDR1 is KGHDR and CDR2 SFDVKD. Unmatched junction bases numbered 9, after V lost 3 bases and J lost 3 bases. The CDR3 totals 17 residues. This CDR3 reads CATSDPAGRGGTDTQYF. The DNA of the CDR3 is TGTGCCACCAGTGATCCCGCGGGGCGGGGGGGGACAGATACGCAGTATTTT.

J is TRBJ1-1 and V is TRBV6-5, with a tentative D call TRBD1 (6 bases). Trimming pared 10 bases from V and 0 bases from J, leaving 15 bases between. Germline V gene lookup returns CDR1 MNHEY and CDR2 SVGAGI. The CDR3 has 14 amino acids. The CDR3: CATARTALNTEAFF. In DNA form, the CDR3 reads TGTGCCACCGCTCGGACAGCACTGAACACTGAAGCTTTCTTT.

This rearrangement joins TRBV7-8 to TRBJ1-1; the D gene is possibly TRBD1 (6 bases). This CDR3 contains 12 residues. V lost 5 bases to trimming and J lost 7 bases, with 11 bases between them. CDR1 and CDR2 from the germline V gene are SGHVS and FQNEAQ. CDR3 sequence (DNA): TGTGCCAGCAGCCCAAGGACAGTTGAAGCTTTCTTT. It specifies CASSPRTVEAFF.

The chain carries TRBV27 and TRBJ1-1; D not resolved. The ends were cut back, 5 bases at V and 0 bases at J, with 16 bases in the middle. This CDR3 spans 16 amino acids. Germline V gene data show CDR1 as MNHEY and CDR2 as SMNVEV (reference sequence). The DNA for the CDR3 is TGTGCCAGCAGTCCGGGATTGTGGGAGATGAACACTGAAGCTTTCTTT. It yields the protein CASSPGLWEMNTEAFF.

The chain has TRBV28 and TRBJ1-2, with 7 positions matching TRBD1. The germline V gene encodes CDR1 MDHEN and CDR2 SYDVKM. J gave up 5 bases and V 6 bases, and 9 bases lay outside the gene matches. The CDR3 totals 14 residues. CDR3 DNA sequence: TGTGCCAGCAGCCTAACAGGGGAGCGGTATGGCTACACCTTC. It translates to CASSLTGERYGYTF.